The 24 T cell receptor beta chains below all came from one sample that was sequenced in a study of post-analysis software for immune sequencing data. Study-wide findings and caveats: About 5 TRBV segments (TRBV5-6, TRBV5-1 and TRBV20-1 among them) occurred more frequently in patients than in controls.

cDNA libraries for TCR beta contained unique molecular identifiers. TCRdb reprocessed the PCR reads with MiXCR, giving one entry per CDR3 protein. The sample records 400,000 to 500,000 distinct CDR3 sequences, approximately 42% being singletons. The antigens of these receptors remain unknown. The sample comprised blood. The receptors here all came from a girl aged 2 to 9 with multiple sclerosis.

This clonotype showed up just a few times. The chain combines TRBV4-2 with TRBJ2-5; 8 nucleotides match TRBD2. The CDR3 totals 16 residues. With 0 bases clipped from V and 3 bases from J, the junction kept 6 bases outside the gene matches. Germline V CDR1 and CDR2: LGHNA, YNFKEQ. CDR3 amino acids: CASSQDWERGKETQYF. CDR3 bases: TGTGCCAGCAGCCAAGATTGGGAGCGGGGGAAAGAGACCCAGTACTTC.

As concerns this clonotype: At one boundary the junction diverges from the germline segment, which might be a read error. The V call is TRBV28, the J call TRBJ2-4; no clear D. From germline, CDR1 is MDHEN and CDR2 SYDVKM. This CDR3 is 15 amino acids long. As DNA, the CDR3 is TGCGCCAGCACTCATCCGGCCAGTCCCAAAAACATTCAGTACTTC. Amino acids: CASTHPASPKNIQYF.

About this clonotype itself: One end of the junction does not line up with germline, which may come from a read error. The gene calls are TRBV7-2 and TRBJ2-2; 15 nucleotides align to TRBD2. The CDR3 loop spans 17 amino acids. Germline loops: CDR1 SGHTA, CDR2 FQGNSA. The CDR3 bases are TGCGCCAGCAGCCTCGGACTAGCGGGAGGGCCTGGCGGGGAGCTGTTTTTT. It yields the protein CASSLGLAGGPGGELFF.

The rearrangement links TRBV7-2 to TRBJ2-3; no clear D gene. V lost 8 bases and J 6 bases, leaving 12 bases between the germline ends. CDR3 length: 12 amino acids. CDR1 SGHTA and CDR2 FQGNSA come from the germline V gene. This CDR3 reads CASGSPGDTQYF. The DNA of the CDR3 is TGTGCCAGCGGCTCGCCTGGGGATACGCAGTATTTT.

This clonotype was found a few times. The chain carries TRBV7-2 and TRBJ2-7; 10 bases map to TRBD2. The CDR3 covers 14 residues. Germline V gene sequence: CDR1 SGHTA, CDR2 FQGNSA. J was trimmed by 6 bases and V by 6 bases; bases with no gene match: 8. This chain's CDR3 is CASSPSGRVSEQYF. In DNA, the CDR3 is TGTGCCAGCAGTCCGAGCGGGAGGGTTAGCGAGCAGTACTTC.

The sample holds a few counts of this clonotype. The gene calls are TRBV6-5 and TRBJ2-7, with D perhaps assigned TRBD1 or TRBD2 (5 bases each). The CDR3 has 15 amino acids. The germline V gene has CDR1 MNHEY and CDR2 SVGAGI. V shed 6 bases and J shed 2 bases, with 17 bases lying between them. The CDR3 DNA follows: TGTGCCAGCAGGAGGGACCTTCAGTTCACCTACGAGCAGTACTTC. This translates into CASRRDLQFTYEQYF.

A remark on this clonotype: Germline is not matched at one junction end, which may reflect a read error. V and J are TRBV24-1 and TRBJ2-3; D possibly corresponds to TRBD2 (5 bases). The CDR3 has 15 amino acids. Germline values: CDR1 KGHDR, CDR2 SFDVKD. CDR3 in DNA: TGCGCCACCAGCGGATTTCAGGTGGATACAGATACGCAGTATTTT. Translating gives CATSGFQVDTDTQYF.

The chain is built from TRBV7-8 and TRBJ1-2, with unresolved D. This CDR3 contains 12 residues. V lost 5 bases and J 4 bases, leaving 8 bases between the germline ends. Germline V gene lookup returns CDR1 SGHVS and CDR2 FQNEAQ. CDR3 residues: CASSPAAYGYTF. The CDR3 DNA reads TGTGCCAGCAGCCCAGCGGCCTATGGCTACACCTTC.

The chain recombines TRBV29-1 with TRBJ1-2; D may be TRBD1 (5 bases). The CDR3 extends over 12 amino acids. Germline values: CDR1 SQVTM, CDR2 ANQGSEA. V was cut by 6 bases and J by 5 bases, with 13 bases left in between. The CDR3 sequence: CSVRGGKYGYTF. CDR3 in DNA: TGCAGCGTCCGGGGCGGGAAATATGGCTACACCTTC.

The chain recombines TRBV11-1 with TRBJ2-1, with a tentative D call TRBD1 (7 bases). The CDR3 length is 17 residues. The V gene lost 4 bases and the J gene lost 4 bases, with 20 bases spanning the gap. Germline assignment: CDR1 SGHAT and CDR2 FQDESV (reference sequence). CDR3 nucleotide sequence: TGTGCCAGCAGCTCAGGGGGGACCGTGTTTTATTACAATGAGCAGTTCTTC. Its protein is CASSSGGTVFYYNEQFF.

A few counts support this clonotype. The J gene is TRBJ1-5, the V gene TRBV28; no definite D call. Trimming removed 4 bases from V and 1 base from J, with 5 bases in between. The CDR3 is made up of 13 amino acids. Germline V gene sequence: CDR1 MDHEN, CDR2 SYDVKM. CDR3 protein: CASSWLSNQPQHF. In DNA form, the CDR3 reads TGTGCCAGCAGTTGGTTGAGCAATCAGCCCCAGCATTTT.

This rearrangement joins TRBV5-1 to TRBJ1-2, with D possibly TRBD1 on 5 matching bases. Germline V gene sequence: CDR1 SGHRS, CDR2 YFSETQ. The CDR3 totals 16 residues. The V and J ends lost 0 bases and 6 bases respectively, with 18 bases between them. The DNA of the CDR3 is TGCGCCAGCAGCTTGGCCCTGGACATAGCGAGGAATGGCTACACCTTC. Encoded protein: CASSLALDIARNGYTF.

This clonotype was seen once. The chain is built from TRBV27 and TRBJ2-7, with unresolved D. The CDR3 totals 14 residues. CDR1 is MNHEY, CDR2 SMNVEV, per germline (reference sequence). Trimming stripped 2 bases from V and 4 bases from J, with 12 bases between. CDR3 in amino acids: CASSLREGEYEQYF. CDR3 DNA sequence: TGTGCCAGCAGTTTAAGGGAAGGAGAATACGAGCAGTACTTC.

This clonotype was counted a few times. This rearrangement joins TRBV27 to TRBJ2-7, with a weak D call TRBD1 (5 bases). V lost 5 bases and J lost 2, with 13 bases in between. CDR1 and CDR2 (germline): MNHEY, SMNVEV (reference sequence). This CDR3 is built from 14 residues. The CDR3 DNA is TGTGCCAGCAGTCTTCTAACAGGCGCCTACGAGCAGTACTTC. It is translated as CASSLLTGAYEQYF.

This clonotype was detected many times. The chain employs TRBV7-2 and TRBJ2-7; 7 bases line up with TRBD1. CDR1 SGHTA and CDR2 FQGNSA come from the germline V gene. V shed 3 bases, J shed 4 bases, and the junction held 0 bases outside the gene matches. This CDR3 region has 12 residues. In DNA, the CDR3 is TGTGCCAGCAGCTTGGGACAGTACGAGCAGTACTTC. Its translation is CASSLGQYEQYF.

This clonotype was picked up a small number of times. The chain has TRBV20-1 and TRBJ2-7, with 11 bases matching TRBD2. The germline CDR1 and CDR2 sequences are DFQATT and SNEGSKA (reference sequence). J gave up 2 bases and V 7 bases, and 7 bases lay outside the gene matches. There are 14 residues in the CDR3. CDR3 amino acids: CSGSGTSGPYEQYF. In DNA, the CDR3 is TGCAGTGGCAGCGGGACTAGCGGCCCCTACGAGCAGTACTTC.

This clonotype was picked up a small number of times. This chain uses TRBV7-2 with TRBJ2-2; 8 positions agree with TRBD1. The V gene end was trimmed by 4 bases and the J gene end by 2 bases; junction bases not matched to a gene: 3. The germline V gene has CDR1 SGHTA and CDR2 FQGNSA. The CDR3 covers 15 residues. The CDR3 here is CASSWDRRNTGELFF. CDR3 nucleotide sequence: TGTGCCAGCAGCTGGGACAGGAGAAACACCGGGGAGCTGTTTTTT.

This clonotype was seen only a few times. The chain uses TRBV7-2 and TRBJ2-7; 11 positions match TRBD2. Germline loops: CDR1 SGHTA, CDR2 FQGNSA. The CDR3 contains 15 residues. After removal of 5 bases from V and 4 bases from J, the junction contained 7 bases not matched to a gene. In nucleotides, the CDR3 is TGTGCCAGCAGCCTAACTAGCGGGAGTATGTACGAGCAGTACTTC. Its translation: CASSLTSGSMYEQYF.

The genes are TRBV6-2 or TRBV6-3 and TRBJ2-5, with a tentative D call TRBD2 (5 bases). CDR1 is MNHEY, CDR2 SVGEGT, per germline. The length of the CDR3 is 14 residues. Trimming pared 2 bases from V and 5 bases from J, leaving 12 bases between. CDR3 DNA sequence: TGTGCCAGCAGTTACGTCCAGGTAGCGGAGACCCAGTACTTC. Translated, it gives CASSYVQVAETQYF.

The chain recombines TRBV27 with TRBJ2-3; no clear D gene. The CDR3 extends over 12 amino acids. Trimming took off 5 bases at V and 6 bases at J, with 9 bases between the two ends. The germline V gene has CDR1 MNHEY and CDR2 SMNVEV (reference sequence). Here the CDR3 reads CASSPEGDTQYF. The CDR3, as DNA: TGTGCCAGCAGTCCCGAAGGGGATACGCAGTATTTT.

The rearrangement uses TRBV20-1 and TRBJ2-7; 7 bases map to TRBD2. CDR3 length: 14 residues. The germline V gene encodes CDR1 DFQATT and CDR2 SNEGSKA (reference sequence). With 6 bases clipped from V and 7 bases from J, the junction kept 15 bases outside the gene matches. CDR3 bases: TGCAGTGCGCGGAGCGGGGCTCACTACAATGAGCAGTACTTC. This translates into CSARSGAHYNEQYF.

This chain joins TRBV29-1 and TRBJ2-1, with 13 nucleotides matching TRBD2. V lost 6 bases, J lost 4 bases, and 6 bases stayed unmatched. Germline V lookup: CDR1 SQVTM, CDR2 ANQGSEA. This CDR3 is 15 amino acids long. The CDR3 loop reads CSVTGTSGTYNEQFF. Here the CDR3 DNA reads TGCAGCGTCACTGGGACTAGCGGGACATACAATGAGCAGTTCTTC.

This clonotype appeared a few times. The CDR3 DNA reads as TGTGCCATCAGTGCATACAGGGATACTGAAGCTTTCTTT. Its protein is CAISAYRDTEAFF. The genes are TRBV10-3 and TRBJ1-1; possible D gene TRBD1, 6 bases. V gave up 4 bases and J gave up 5 bases, with 11 bases separating them. Per germline, CDR1 ENHRY and CDR2 SYGVKD. There are 13 residues in the CDR3.

V gene TRBV29-1 combines with J gene TRBJ1-1; 9 bases are a match to TRBD1. Germline CDR1 SQVTM, CDR2 ANQGSEA. After removal of 4 bases from V and 4 bases from J, the junction contained 4 bases not matched to a gene. The CDR3 runs 13 residues. The CDR3, as DNA: TGCAGCGTTGGGCTGACAGGGGGCACTGAAGCTTTCTTT. It codes for CSVGLTGGTEAFF. Filled out from reference TRBV29-1 and TRBJ1-1, the complete variable domain reads SAVISQKPSRDICQRGTSLTIQCQVDSQVTMMFWYRQQPGQSLTLIATANQGSEATYESGFVIDKFPISRPNLTFSTLTVSNMSPEDSSIYLCSVGLTGGTEAFFGQGTRLTVV.